Listed below are T cell receptor beta chains from one sample, sequenced in a study of blood T cell repertoires in COVID-19. The method was immunoSEQ multiplex PCR; TCRdb's version includes in-frame clones alone and lacks a portion of them. The sample lists around 100,000 clones, roughly 84% occurring once. Material for sequencing was peripheral blood. All receptors come from a man aged 40-50 years with acute or convalescent COVID-19. CDR3s include the opening cysteine and the closing phenylalanine or tryptophan.

V: TRBV9; J: TRBJ1-1; length: 16; CDR3: CASSVPTGQGGTEAFF
V: TRBV12-5; J: TRBJ1-5; length: 15; CDR3: CASGLAETSNQPQHF
V: TRBV7-9; J: TRBJ1-1; length: 17; CDR3: CASSLRNYYRGGTEAFF
V: TRBV5-1; J: TRBJ1-2; length: 13; CDR3: CASSLPSTGGYTF
V: TRBV30; J: TRBJ1-2; length: 14; CDR3: CAWTWEQGNHGYTF
V: TRBV6-6; J: TRBJ2-3; length: 16; CDR3: CASSDLTSGGVGSQYF
V: TRBV11-2; J: TRBJ2-3; length: 18; CDR3: CASSPVVGPRGITDTQYF
V: TRBV3-1/TRBV3-2; J: TRBJ2-4; length: 14; CDR3: CASSPLGGKDIQYF
V: TRBV18; J: TRBJ1-2; length: 15; CDR3: CASSPGTGGRYGYTF
V: TRBV5-1; J: TRBJ2-3; length: 16; CDR3: CASSSWGGGLTDTQYF
V: TRBV9; J: TRBJ1-3; length: 16; CDR3: CASSVEGQFHGNTIYF
V: TRBV19; J: TRBJ1-2; length: 15; CDR3: CASSIKDSSSYGYTF
V: TRBV11-3; J: TRBJ1-1; length: 14; CDR3: CASSLGRGNTEAFF
V: TRBV6-5; J: TRBJ1-2; length: 11; CDR3: CASSPQSGYTF
V: TRBV6-5; J: TRBJ2-7; length: 12; CDR3: CASRPGAYEQYF
V: TRBV4-1; J: TRBJ2-2; length: 14; CDR3: CASSQAVDTGELFF
V: TRBV4-1; J: TRBJ1-4; length: 14; CDR3: CASSQVLQDEKLFF